This T cell receptor (beta chain) was identified during a study of cytomegalovirus exposure and HLA in healthy donors. The V end lost 5 bases, the J end lost 0 bases, and 14 bases lay between the germline ends. This CDR3 is built from 16 residues. Germline CDR1 is SGHTA and CDR2 is FQGNSA. TCRdb's table, derived via immunoSEQ multiplex PCR, lists solely in-frame clones and lacks some. The sample holds about 160,000 clones, about 89% seen once. The chain combines TRBV7-2 with TRBJ1-3; D is ambiguous. Sequencing used PBMCs. The source of this sequence is a woman aged 18-29 years in good health and CMV-seropositive. The CDR3 nucleotides are TGTGCCAGCAGCCTGTGGAGCTTCTCCTCTGGAAACACCATATATTTT. Amino acids: CASSLWSFSSGNTIYF. Full variable domain (outside the CDR3, taken from reference TRBV7-2 and TRBJ1-3): GAGVSQSPSNKVTEKGKDVELRCDPISGHTALYWYRQSLGQGLEFLIYFQGNSAPDKSGLPSDRFSAERTGGSVSTLTIQRTQQEDSAVYLCASSLWSFSSGNTIYFGEGSWLTVV.